This is a list of T cell receptor beta chains from one sample in a study of blood T cell repertoires in COVID-19. Assay: immunoSEQ multiplex PCR; the TCRdb copy retains only in-frame clones and omits some. The sample has 27,000 or so clones; approximately 85% are singletons. The specimen sequenced was peripheral blood. These receptors were taken from a woman aged 45-65 years with active COVID-19. Both conserved end residues are part of each CDR3. D genes are given only for firm matches. The size entry is marked missing in some rows and otherwise reads once, few, many or a size class.

J	D	V	size	DNA	CDR3
TRBJ2-3	.	TRBV7-9	.	TGTGCCAGCAGCTTGACGGGAAATCGTTTAGATACGCAGTATTTT	CASSLTGNRLDTQYF
TRBJ1-1	.	TRBV28	.	TGTGCCAGCAGTCCGCGGGGAGGTGGGAACACTGAAGCTTTCTTT	CASSPRGGGNTEAFF
TRBJ2-2	TRBD2	TRBV27	.	TGTGCCAGCAGTTCCCAGACTAGCAACACCGGGGAGCTGTTTTTT	CASSSQTSNTGELFF
TRBJ2-1	.	TRBV28	.	TGTGCCAGCAGAAGCCGCGAGCGGAACTCCTACAATGAGCAGTTCTTC	CASRSRERNSYNEQFF
TRBJ1-2	TRBD1	TRBV4-1	.	TGCGCCAGCAGCCAAGAGGACAGGGGCTCCTATGGCTACACCTTC	CASSQEDRGSYGYTF
TRBJ1-1	TRBD1	TRBV7-8	.	TGTGCCAGCAGCTGGGCGATCCGACAGGGCTCGGGCACTGAAGCTTTCTTT	CASSWAIRQGSGTEAFF
TRBJ2-7	TRBD2	TRBV19	.	TGTGCCACCGCGGCTAGCGGGAGAACGAGCGAGCAGTACTTC	CATAASGRTSEQYF
TRBJ2-5	.	TRBV5-1	.	TGCGCCAGCAGCTTTATGATCGCGGAAGAGACCCAGTACTTC	CASSFMIAEETQYF
TRBJ2-7	.	TRBV6-1	.	TGTGCCAGCAGTGAATACTACGAGCAGTACTTC	CASSEYYEQYF
TRBJ2-2	.	TRBV27	.	TGTGCCAGCAGGTCAAGGGGCAGGGGAGACACCGGGGAGCTGTTTTTT	CASRSRGRGDTGELFF
TRBJ1-2	TRBD1	TRBV24-1	.	TGTGCCACCAGTGATTTGCAGGGGGCGGCTGGCTACACCTTC	CATSDLQGAAGYTF
TRBJ2-2	TRBD2	TRBV3-1/TRBV3-2	.	TGTGCCAGCAGCCAAGATCGGGGAATAGCGGGAACCGGGGAGCTGTTTTTT	CASSQDRGIAGTGELFF
TRBJ2-7	TRBD1	TRBV6-5	.	TGTGCCAGCAGTCCCCGGACAGGGAAGTTCGGCGAGCAGTACTTC	CASSPRTGKFGEQYF
TRBJ1-3	TRBD1	TRBV5-1	.	TGCGCCAGCAGCCGTAGGCAACAGGGGAGCTCTGGAAACACCATATATTTT	CASSRRQQGSSGNTIYF
TRBJ2-1	.	TRBV21-1	.	TGTGCCAGCAGCAAATGTAAGGGGGGGACTAGCCTATACAATGAGCAGTTCTTC	CASSKCKGGTSLYNEQFF
TRBJ1-1	.	TRBV9	.	TGTGCCAGCAGTGTACAGGATCGGACTGAAGCTTTCTTT	CASSVQDRTEAFF
TRBJ2-3	TRBD2	TRBV7-9	.	TGTGCCAGCAGCGGACGGACTAGCGGAGCCACAGATACGCAGTATTTT	CASSGRTSGATDTQYF
TRBJ2-7	.	TRBV19	.	TGTGCCAGTACGACAGGTCTGGGTTTAGACTACGAGCAGTACTTC	CASTTGLGLDYEQYF
TRBJ1-2	.	TRBV2	.	TGTGCCAGCAGCCCGAGGAGGACCAGCTATGGCTACACCTTC	CASSPRRTSYGYTF
TRBJ2-7	.	TRBV6-6	.	TGTGCCAGCAGTTACGGGAAACAGGGAGGGAACGAGCAGTACTTC	CASSYGKQGGNEQYF
TRBJ2-7	TRBD1	TRBV5-1	.	TGCGCCAGCAGCTTATACTACGGACAGGGGGCCTACGAGCAGTACTTC	CASSLYYGQGAYEQYF
TRBJ2-3	.	TRBV11-1	.	TGTGCCAGCAGCTTAGCGTGGGGGCTGGTCGCTACGCAGTATTTT	CASSLAWGLVATQYF
TRBJ2-1	TRBD2	TRBV7-2	.	TGTGCCAGCAGCTTAGCGGGGACTACCTACAATGAGCAGTTCTTC	CASSLAGTTYNEQFF
TRBJ2-7	.	TRBV4-1	.	TGCGCCAGCAGCCAAGCCCCAGGAGGGGACGAGCAGTACTTC	CASSQAPGGDEQYF
TRBJ2-3	TRBD2	TRBV19	few	TGTGCCAGTAGTATGGGACTAGCGGGAACAGATACGCAGTATTTT	CASSMGLAGTDTQYF
TRBJ2-3	TRBD2	TRBV7-2	medium-sized	TGTGCCAGCAGCTTAGTAGCGGGGGCTAGCACAGATACGCAGTATTTT	CASSLVAGASTDTQYF
TRBJ2-7	TRBD2	TRBV10-3	.	TGTGCCATTAGGGCCGGGAGGGCGCTCGACGAGCAGTACTTC	CAIRAGRALDEQYF
TRBJ1-5	.	TRBV19	.	TGTGCCAGTAGTATAGGATTGGGAAGGGGATTCAATCAGCCCCAGCATTTT	CASSIGLGRGFNQPQHF
TRBJ1-1	.	TRBV29-1	.	TGCAGCGTCCGCGGGACCGCGAACACTGAAGCTTTCTTT	CSVRGTANTEAFF
TRBJ2-2	TRBD1	TRBV5-6	.	TGTGCCAGCAGTCCCCTCCGGGACAGGGGGAACACCGAGGAGCTGTTTTTT	CASSPLRDRGNTEELFF
TRBJ1-2	TRBD1	TRBV5-4	.	TGTGCCAGCAGCGGGGGACAGGGGAGGAGTGGCTACACCTTC	CASSGGQGRSGYTF
TRBJ2-7	.	TRBV6-5	.	TGTGCCAGATCCCCCCCAACAGCAGCCTACGAGCAGTACTTC	CARSPPTAAYEQYF
TRBJ1-2	.	TRBV20-1	.	TGCAGTGTCGAGGGGGTCTATGGCTACACCTTC	CSVEGVYGYTF
TRBJ2-1	TRBD2	TRBV11-3	.	TGTGCCAGCAGCCCCTCTAGCGGCATATCCTACAATGAGCAGTTCTTC	CASSPSSGISYNEQFF
TRBJ1-5	.	TRBV19	.	TGTGCCAGTAGTATTCAGGTTGGGCAGCCCCAGCATTTT	CASSIQVGQPQHF
TRBJ1-2	.	TRBV24-1	.	TGTGCCACCAGTGACCCGGGAGACTATGGCTACACCTTC	CATSDPGDYGYTF
TRBJ2-2	TRBD1	TRBV7-8	.	TGTGCCAGCAGCTCCCGGACAGGGCGCACCGGGGAGCTGTTTTTT	CASSSRTGRTGELFF
TRBJ2-3	TRBD2	TRBV2	.	TGTGCCAGCAGTTTCCTAGCGGGCACAGATACGCAGTATTTT	CASSFLAGTDTQYF
TRBJ2-7	.	TRBV19	.	TGTGCCAGTAGTATTGGGCAGGGTCTCGCCTACGAGCAGTACTTC	CASSIGQGLAYEQYF
TRBJ2-1	TRBD1	TRBV7-8	.	TGTGCCAGCAGCTTGGGACAGGAGTACAATGAGCAGTTCTTC	CASSLGQEYNEQFF
TRBJ2-3	.	TRBV15	.	TGTGCCACCAGCCCCGGTCCTACTAGCACAGATACGCAGTATTTT	CATSPGPTSTDTQYF
TRBJ2-1	TRBD2	TRBV18	once	TGTGCCAGCTCACCTGGGCGGGAGGCGCGGAATGAGCAGTTCTTC	CASSPGREARNEQFF
TRBJ2-1	TRBD1	TRBV9	.	TGTGCCAGCAGCGTAGGACAGGGTTTGTACAATGAGCAGTTCTTC	CASSVGQGLYNEQFF
TRBJ1-5	TRBD1	TRBV2	once	TGTGCCAGCAGTAGCGAGGGACAGCAGCCCCAGCATTTT	CASSSEGQQPQHF